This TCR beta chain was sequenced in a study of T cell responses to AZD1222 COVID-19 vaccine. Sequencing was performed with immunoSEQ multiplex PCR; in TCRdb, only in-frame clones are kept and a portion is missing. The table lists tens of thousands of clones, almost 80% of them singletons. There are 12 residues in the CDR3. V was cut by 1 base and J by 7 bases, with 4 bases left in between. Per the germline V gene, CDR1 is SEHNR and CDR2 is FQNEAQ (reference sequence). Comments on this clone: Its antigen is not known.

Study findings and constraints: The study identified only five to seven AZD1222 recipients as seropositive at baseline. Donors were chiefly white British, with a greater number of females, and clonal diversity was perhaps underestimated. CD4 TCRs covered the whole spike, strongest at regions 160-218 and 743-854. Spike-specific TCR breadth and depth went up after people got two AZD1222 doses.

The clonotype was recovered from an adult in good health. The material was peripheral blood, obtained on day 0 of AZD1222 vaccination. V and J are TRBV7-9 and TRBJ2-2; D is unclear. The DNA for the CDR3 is TGTGCCAGCAGCTTAGTACGCGGGGAGCTGTTTTTT. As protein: CASSLVRGELFF.